The 12 T cell receptor beta chains presented below share a single source sample, sequenced in a study of blood T cell repertoires in COVID-19. The protocol was immunoSEQ multiplex PCR, while the TCRdb copy is restricted to in-frame clones and leaves out a portion. The sample includes over 70,000 clones, 80% to 90% of them seen just once. Sequenced: peripheral blood. The receptor set was obtained from a man aged 55 to 69 with COVID-19, enrolled during active disease.

V gene TRBV6-6 combines with J gene TRBJ2-7; 12 positions match TRBD1. The J segment lost 5 bases and the V segment lost 2 bases, leaving 7 bases of the junction unmatched. The CDR3 extends over 16 amino acids. CDR1 is MNHNY, CDR2 SVGAGI, per germline (reference sequence). This CDR3 is CASSYAVGQGANEQYF. In DNA form, the CDR3 reads TGTGCCAGCAGTTACGCGGTGGGACAGGGGGCCAACGAGCAGTACTTC.

For this clone: Other nucleotide sequences in the sample specify the same CDR3. The gene calls are TRBV6-5 and TRBJ1-5; no clear D gene. This CDR3 region has 13 residues. The V and J ends lost 6 bases and 6 bases respectively, with 12 bases between them. Germline CDR1 reads MNHEY; CDR2 reads SVGAGI. The CDR3 region has the DNA TGTGCCAGCAGCTCCCGTGGAGGTCAGCCCCAGCATTTT. Its protein is CASSSRGGQPQHF.

The chain carries TRBV3-1 (or the pseudogene TRBV3-2) and TRBJ1-3, with D hard to call. V was clipped by 4 bases and J by 0 bases, with 10 bases between them. The CDR3 is 15 amino acids. CDR1 LGHDT and CDR2 YNNKEL come from the germline V gene (reference sequence). The CDR3 nucleotides read TGTGCCAGCAGCCGCAATCAGGACTCTGGAAACACCATATATTTT. Its translation: CASSRNQDSGNTIYF.

The chain has TRBV10-3 and TRBJ2-7, with no clear D. The CDR3 runs to 13 residues. V lost 6 bases to trimming and J lost 0 bases, with 9 bases between them. The germline CDR1 and CDR2 sequences are ENHRY and SYGVKD. CDR3 region: CAIRAISSYEQYF. The CDR3 DNA reads as TGTGCCATCAGGGCAATAAGCTCCTACGAGCAGTACTTC.

V usage is TRBV7-9 and J usage is TRBJ1-2, with 9 bases identical to TRBD1. The CDR3 contains 14 residues. Germline CDR1 SEHNR, CDR2 FQNEAQ (reference sequence). V dropped 8 bases and J dropped 3; count of bases not matched to a gene: 7. The CDR3 region has the DNA TGTGCCAGCGGAGGACAGGGGTCGGACTATGGCTACACCTTC. Translating gives CASGGQGSDYGYTF. The full variable domain, its missing parts supplied by reference TRBV7-9 and TRBJ1-2, is DTGVSQNPRHKITKRGQNVTFRCDPISEHNRLYWYRQTLGQGPEFLTYFQNEAQLEKSRLLSDRFSAERPKGSFSTLEIQRTEQGDSAMYLCASGGQGSDYGYTFGSGTRLTVV.

The CDR3 DNA reads as TGTGCCAGTAGACACCGAAGCAGGGGGCTGGATTCGGGGGCCAACGTCCTGACTTTC. Translated, it gives CASRHRSRGLDSGANVLTF. This chain uses TRBV19 with TRBJ2-6; TRBD1 matches at 8 bases. Germline CDR1 and CDR2: LNHDA and SQIVND (reference sequence). This CDR3 spans 19 amino acids. With V trimmed by 6 bases and J by 4 bases, 17 bases remained unmatched.

V is TRBV6-5 and J is TRBJ1-4, with TRBD1 matching 9 bases. Trimming took 4 bases from V and 5 from J; bases not matched to a gene: 5. CDR3 size: 15 residues. The germline gives CDR1 MNHEY, CDR2 SVGAGI. Written as DNA, the CDR3 is TGTGCCAGCAGTTCGGGACAGGGAAGAAATGAAAAACTGTTTTTT. Protein: CASSSGQGRNEKLFF.

The rearrangement links TRBV19 to TRBJ1-2; 7 nucleotides agree with TRBD1. Germline V gives CDR1 LNHDA, CDR2 SQIVND (reference sequence). V lost 7 bases to trimming and J lost 2 bases; unmatched junction nucleotides: 7. This CDR3 has 14 residues. The CDR3 region is CASTMGQSNYGYTF. CDR3 bases: TGTGCCAGTACTATGGGACAGTCAAACTATGGCTACACCTTC.

This chain links TRBV28 with TRBJ2-6, with a weak D call TRBD1 (6 bases). Germline CDR1 MDHEN, CDR2 SYDVKM. Trimming shortened V by 5 bases and J by 2 bases, and 10 bases separated the two germline ends. The CDR3 is 15 amino acids. This CDR3 reads CASSVQGTGANVLTF. The CDR3, as DNA: TGTGCCAGCAGTGTACAGGGAACTGGGGCCAACGTCCTGACTTTC.

The chain links TRBV19 to TRBJ2-3; D perhaps matches TRBD1 (6 bases). The V end was cut by 3 bases, the J end by 1 base, with 14 bases between. The CDR3 loop spans 16 amino acids. CDR1 and CDR2 (germline): LNHDA, SQIVND (reference sequence). This CDR3 is CASSITGTLGTDTQYF. The CDR3 DNA reads as TGTGCCAGTAGTATTACTGGGACATTGGGCACAGATACGCAGTATTTT.

The chain combines TRBV7-6 with TRBJ1-3, with 7 bases aligning to TRBD1. V was clipped by 5 bases and J by 0 bases; unmatched bases: 7. This CDR3 region has 16 residues. Germline loops: CDR1 SGHVS, CDR2 FNYEAQ. The CDR3, as DNA: TGTGCCAGCAGCCCGACAGGGCATACCTCTGGAAACACCATATATTTT. Its protein is CASSPTGHTSGNTIYF.

The genes are TRBV2 and TRBJ2-6, with a possible D match to TRBD1 (5 bases). Per the germline V gene, CDR1 is SNHLY and CDR2 is FYNNEI. This CDR3 contains 14 residues. The CDR3 nucleotides are TGTGCTAACGGTCAGGGTACTGGGGCCAACGTCCTGACTTTC. This gives the protein CANGQGTGANVLTF.